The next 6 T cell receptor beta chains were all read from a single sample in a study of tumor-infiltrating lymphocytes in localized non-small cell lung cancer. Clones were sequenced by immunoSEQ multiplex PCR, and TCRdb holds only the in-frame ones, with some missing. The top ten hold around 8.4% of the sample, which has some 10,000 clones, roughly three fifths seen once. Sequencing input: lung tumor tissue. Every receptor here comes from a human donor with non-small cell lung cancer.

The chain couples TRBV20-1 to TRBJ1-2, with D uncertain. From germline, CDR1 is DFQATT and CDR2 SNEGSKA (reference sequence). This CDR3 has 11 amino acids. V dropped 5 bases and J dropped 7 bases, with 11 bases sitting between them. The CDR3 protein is CSAGYGPGYTF. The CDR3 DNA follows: TGCAGTGCTGGATACGGGCCTGGCTACACCTTC.

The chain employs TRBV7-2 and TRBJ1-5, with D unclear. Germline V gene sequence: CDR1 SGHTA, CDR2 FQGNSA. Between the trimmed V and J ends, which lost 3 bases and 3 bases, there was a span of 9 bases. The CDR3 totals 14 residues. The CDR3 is CASSFSRDNQPQHF. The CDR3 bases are TGTGCCAGCAGCTTCTCCAGAGACAATCAGCCCCAGCATTTT.

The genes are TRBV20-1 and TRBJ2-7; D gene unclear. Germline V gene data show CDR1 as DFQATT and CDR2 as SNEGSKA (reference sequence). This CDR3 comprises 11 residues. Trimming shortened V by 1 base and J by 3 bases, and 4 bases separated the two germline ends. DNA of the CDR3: TGCAGTGCTAGAGTGGGCTACGAGCAGTACTTC. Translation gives CSARVGYEQYF.

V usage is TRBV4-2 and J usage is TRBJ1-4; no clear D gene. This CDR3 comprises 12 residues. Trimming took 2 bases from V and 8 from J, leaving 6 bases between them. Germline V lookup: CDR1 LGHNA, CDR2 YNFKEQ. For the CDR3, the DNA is TGTGCCAGCAGCCAATTGGGCGAAAAACTGTTTTTT. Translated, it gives CASSQLGEKLFF.

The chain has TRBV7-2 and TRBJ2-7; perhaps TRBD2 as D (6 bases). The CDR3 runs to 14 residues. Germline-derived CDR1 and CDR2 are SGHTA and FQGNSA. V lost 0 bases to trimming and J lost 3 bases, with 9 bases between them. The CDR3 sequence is CASSLAGGNYEQYF. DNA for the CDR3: TGTGCCAGCAGCTTAGCCGGCGGGAACTACGAGCAGTACTTC.

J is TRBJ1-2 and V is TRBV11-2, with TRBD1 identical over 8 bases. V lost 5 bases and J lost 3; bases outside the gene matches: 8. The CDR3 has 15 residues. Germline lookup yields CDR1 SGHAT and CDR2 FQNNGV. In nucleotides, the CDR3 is TGTGCCAGCAGCCCCCGGACAGGGCGGGACTATGGCTACACCTTC. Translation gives CASSPRTGRDYGYTF.